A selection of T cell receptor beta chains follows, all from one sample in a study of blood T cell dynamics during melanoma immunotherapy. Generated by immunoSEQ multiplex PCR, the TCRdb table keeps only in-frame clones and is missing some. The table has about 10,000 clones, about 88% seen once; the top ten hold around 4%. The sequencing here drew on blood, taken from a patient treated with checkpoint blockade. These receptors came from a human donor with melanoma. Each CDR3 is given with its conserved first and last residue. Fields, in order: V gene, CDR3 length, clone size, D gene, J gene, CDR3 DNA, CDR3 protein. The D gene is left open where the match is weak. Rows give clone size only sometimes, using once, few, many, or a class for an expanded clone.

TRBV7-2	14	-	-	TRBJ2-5	TGTGCCAGCAGCAAGCCCCCGGGGGCGGAGACCCAGTACTTC	CASSKPPGAETQYF
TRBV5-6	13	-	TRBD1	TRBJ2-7	TGTGCCAGCAGCGTGGACAGGGCTTACGAGCAGTACTTC	CASSVDRAYEQYF
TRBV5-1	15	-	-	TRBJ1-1	TGCGCCAGCAGCTTGGATGGCAGGGCATACACTGAAGCTTTCTTT	CASSLDGRAYTEAFF
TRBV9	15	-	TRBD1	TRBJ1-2	TGTGCCAGCAGCGGCCGGGACAGGGCTAACTATGGCTACACCTTC	CASSGRDRANYGYTF
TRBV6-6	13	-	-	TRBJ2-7	TGTGCCAGCACACCCCCAGGGCTTTACGAGCAGTACTTC	CASTPPGLYEQYF
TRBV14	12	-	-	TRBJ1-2	TGTGCCAGCAGCCAGCGTACATATGGCTACACCTTC	CASSQRTYGYTF
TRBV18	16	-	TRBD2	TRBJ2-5	TGTGCCAGCTCACCACGACTAGCGGAGGGACAAGAGACCCAGTACTTC	CASSPRLAEGQETQYF
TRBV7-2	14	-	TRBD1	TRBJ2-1	TGTGCCAGCAGTTGGGCAGGGGGCAACAATGAGCAGTTCTTC	CASSWAGGNNEQFF
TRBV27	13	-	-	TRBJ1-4	TGTGCCAGCAGTTTGTTGGGGAGGGAAAAACTGTTTTTT	CASSLLGREKLFF
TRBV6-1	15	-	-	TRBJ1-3	TGTGCCAGCAGAGACCTGGGGCAGGGCGGAAACACCATATATTTT	CASRDLGQGGNTIYF
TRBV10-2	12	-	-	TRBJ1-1	TGCGCCAGTTACGGGGGTGGCACTGAAGCTTTCTTT	CASYGGGTEAFF
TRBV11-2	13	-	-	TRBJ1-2	TGTGCCAGCAGCTTTGGCAGGGACGGCGGCTACACCTTC	CASSFGRDGGYTF
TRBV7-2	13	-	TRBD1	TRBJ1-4	TGTGCCAGCAGCTCCAGACAGGGGGAAAAACTGTTTTTT	CASSSRQGEKLFF
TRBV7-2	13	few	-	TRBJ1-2	TGTGCCAGCAGCTTTGGCAGGGACGGCGGCTACACCTTC	CASSFGRDGGYTF
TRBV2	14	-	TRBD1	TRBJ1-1	TGTGCCAGCAGCCGCGGGACAGGGGGCACTGAAGCTTTCTTT	CASSRGTGGTEAFF
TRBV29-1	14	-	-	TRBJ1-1	TGCAGCGGAGGGTTGGGGGAAGGGTGGACTGAAGCTTTCTTT	CSGGLGEGWTEAFF
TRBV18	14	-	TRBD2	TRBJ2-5	TGTGCCAGCTCACACGGGACTACCCAAGAGACCCAGTACTTC	CASSHGTTQETQYF
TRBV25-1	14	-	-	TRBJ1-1	TGTGCCAGCAAAGTTGGACATCCGAACACTGAAGCTTTCTTT	CASKVGHPNTEAFF
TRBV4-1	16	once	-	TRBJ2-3	TGCGCCAGCACTCACGACCCCAGCGGTAGCACAGATACGCAGTATTTT	CASTHDPSGSTDTQYF
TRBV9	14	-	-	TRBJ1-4	TGTGCCAGCAGCTTCCGACCTGGGAATGAAAAACTGTTTTTT	CASSFRPGNEKLFF
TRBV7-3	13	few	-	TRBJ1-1	TGTGCCAGCAGCTTCACTGCGAACACTGAAGCTTTCTTT	CASSFTANTEAFF
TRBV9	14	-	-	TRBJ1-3	TGTGCCAGCAGCGTAGCAGGGGCGTTAGACACCATATATTTT	CASSVAGALDTIYF
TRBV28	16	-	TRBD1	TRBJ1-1	TGTGCCAGCAGCGACGACCTGGACAGGGGGCTCACTGAAGCTTTCTTT	CASSDDLDRGLTEAFF
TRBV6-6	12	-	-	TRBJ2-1	TGTGCCAGCAGTTACTCTCACAATGAGCAGTTCTTC	CASSYSHNEQFF
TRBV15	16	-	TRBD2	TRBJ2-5	TGTGCCACCAGCAGAACAGCTAGCGGGAGAGGAGAGACCCAGTACTTC	CATSRTASGRGETQYF
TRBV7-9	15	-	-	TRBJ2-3	TGTGCCAGCAGCTTACCCCAGGGGAGCGCAGATACGCAGTATTTT	CASSLPQGSADTQYF
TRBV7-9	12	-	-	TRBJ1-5	TGTGCCAGCAGCTCGGGGGTGCGGCCCCAGCATTTT	CASSSGVRPQHF
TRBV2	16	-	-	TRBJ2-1	TGTGCCAGCAGTGAAGCGAGGGACTGGGGACTGAATGAGCAGTTCTTC	CASSEARDWGLNEQFF
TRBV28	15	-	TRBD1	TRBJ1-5	TGTGCCAGCAGGACGGGACAGGGGGTTGGTCAGCCCCAGCATTTT	CASRTGQGVGQPQHF
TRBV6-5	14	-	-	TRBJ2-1	TGTGCCAGCAGTTACTCGTTCCGGGCCAATGAGCAGTTCTTC	CASSYSFRANEQFF
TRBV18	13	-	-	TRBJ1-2	TGTGCCAGCTCACCCTCTTCAGTCCTTGGCTACACCTTC	CASSPSSVLGYTF
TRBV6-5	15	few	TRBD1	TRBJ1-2	TGTGCCAGCAGTCCCCCGGGACAGGGTTTCTATGGCTACACCTTC	CASSPPGQGFYGYTF
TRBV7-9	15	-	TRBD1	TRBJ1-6	TGTGCCAGCAGGACGGGACAGGCCTATAATTCACCCCTCCACTTT	CASRTGQAYNSPLHF
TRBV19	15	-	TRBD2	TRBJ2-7	TGTGCCAGTAGGACCGGGACTAGCGGGAGCTACGAGCAGTACTTC	CASRTGTSGSYEQYF
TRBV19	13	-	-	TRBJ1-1	TGTGCCAGTAAGAGGGCACTGAACACTGAAGCTTTCTTT	CASKRALNTEAFF
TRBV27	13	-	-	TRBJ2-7	TGTGCCAGCACACCCGGGACATATAAAGAGCAGTACTTC	CASTPGTYKEQYF
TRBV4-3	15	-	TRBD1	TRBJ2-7	TGCGCCAGCAGCCAAGTCGTCGGACAGGGCCGCGAGCAGTACTTC	CASSQVVGQGREQYF
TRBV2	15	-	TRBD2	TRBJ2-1	TGTGCCAGCAGGGAGTTAGCGGGACCATACAATGAGCAGTTCTTC	CASRELAGPYNEQFF
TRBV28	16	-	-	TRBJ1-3	TGTGCCAGCAGTACAAGGACAGTCTCCTCTGGAAACACCATATATTTT	CASSTRTVSSGNTIYF
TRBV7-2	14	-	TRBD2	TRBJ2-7	TGTGCCAGCAGCCCCGGGGGGAGCGCCTACGAGCAGTACTTC	CASSPGGSAYEQYF
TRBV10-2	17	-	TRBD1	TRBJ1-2	TGCGCCAGCAGTGAGTCGGCAAGGGACAGTAGGGGCTATGGCTACACCTTC	CASSESARDSRGYGYTF
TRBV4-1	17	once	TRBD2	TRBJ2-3	TGCGCCAGCAGCCAAGGAGGACTAGCGGGAGTGGTAGATACGCAGTATTTT	CASSQGGLAGVVDTQYF
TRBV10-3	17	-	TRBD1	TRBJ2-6	TGTGCCATCAGCACAGGGGGCTCTTCACCCGGGGCCAACGTCCTGACTTTC	CAISTGGSSPGANVLTF
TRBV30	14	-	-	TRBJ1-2	TGTGCCTGGTCCAGGACGGACGAAACCTATGGCTACACCTTC	CAWSRTDETYGYTF
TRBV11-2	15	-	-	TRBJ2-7	TGTGCCAGCAGCCTCACGACAGGTTCTCACTACGAGCAGTACTTC	CASSLTTGSHYEQYF
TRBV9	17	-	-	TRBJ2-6	TGTGCCAGCAGCGTAGCTGGGGGGCCATCTGGGGCCAACGTCCTGACTTTC	CASSVAGGPSGANVLTF
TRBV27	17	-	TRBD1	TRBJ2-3	TGTGCCAGCAGTTCCGCTCGACCCCTACAGGGGTCAGATACGCAGTATTTT	CASSSARPLQGSDTQYF
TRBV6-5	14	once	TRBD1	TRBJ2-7	TGTGCCAGCAGTTGGGGACAGGGATCATACGAGCAGTACTTC	CASSWGQGSYEQYF
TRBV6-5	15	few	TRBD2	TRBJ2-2	TGTGCCAGCAGAAGGGGTAGCGGGAGTTCCGGGGAGCTGTTTTTT	CASRRGSGSSGELFF
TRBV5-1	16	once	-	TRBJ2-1	TGCGCCAGCAGCTTGTTCGAGCCCCGGGTCTACAATGAGCAGTTCTTC	CASSLFEPRVYNEQFF
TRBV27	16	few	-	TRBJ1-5	TGTGCCAGCAGTCCCGGATCAGGGTTTAGCAATCAGCCCCAGCATTTT	CASSPGSGFSNQPQHF
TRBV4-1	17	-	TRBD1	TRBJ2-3	TGCGCCAGCAGCCAAGGGCCAGCGCGGGACAGGGCAGATACGCAGTATTTT	CASSQGPARDRADTQYF
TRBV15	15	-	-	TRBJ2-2	TGTGCCACCAGCAGAGGAACAACGGACACCGGGGAGCTGTTTTTT	CATSRGTTDTGELFF
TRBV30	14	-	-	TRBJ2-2	TGTGCCTGGAACCACCAGGACCTGTCCGGGGAGCTGTTTTTT	CAWNHQDLSGELFF